One and the same sample provided the 23 T cell receptor beta chains below, sequenced in a study of blood T cell repertoires in COVID-19. Assay: immunoSEQ multiplex PCR; the TCRdb copy retains only in-frame clones and omits some. The repertoire holds around 150,000 clones, with around 80% as singletons. The material sequenced was PBMCs or T cells enriched from blood (not recorded which). These receptors originate from a man aged 45-60 years who had recovered from COVID-19.

The chain has TRBV2 and TRBJ2-3; 11 bases are shared with TRBD2. The ends lost 6 bases at V and 8 bases at J; junction bases unmatched: 7. CDR3 length equals 14 residues. Looked up from germline, CDR1 is SNHLY and CDR2 is FYNNEI. For the CDR3, the DNA is TGTGCCAGCAGCTTAGCGGGGGGGCGGAGTACGCAGTATTTT. The encoded protein is CASSLAGGRSTQYF.

This clone was seen a single time. The gene calls are TRBV5-6 and TRBJ2-2, with 10 bases identical to TRBD1. The CDR3 totals 16 residues. Germline-derived CDR1 and CDR2 are SGHDT and YYEEEE. The V and J ends lost 1 base and 7 bases, in that order; junction bases with no gene match: 7. CDR3: CASSLMGQGYLGELFF. The CDR3 DNA sequence: TGTGCCAGCAGCTTGATGGGACAGGGGTATCTCGGGGAGCTGTTTTTT. The full variable domain, with the rest looked up from reference TRBV5-6 and TRBJ2-2, is DAGVTQSPTHLIKTRGQQVTLRCSPKSGHDTVSWYQQALGQGPQFIFQYYEEEERQRGNFPDRFSGHQFPNYSSELNVNALLLGDSALYLCASSLMGQGYLGELFFGEGSRLTVL.

This rearrangement joins TRBV5-4 to TRBJ1-6; the match to TRBD1 covers 8 bases. V lost 0 bases to trimming and J lost 9 bases; unmatched junction nucleotides: 5. Germline lookup yields CDR1 SGHNT and CDR2 YYREEE (reference sequence). The CDR3 is 15 amino acids. The chain's CDR3 is CASSLEQGVISPLHF. CDR3 DNA: TGTGCCAGCAGCTTGGAACAGGGGGTTATTTCACCCCTCCACTTT.

This clone is a singleton in its sample. The V call is TRBV5-1, the J call TRBJ1-1, with D possibly TRBD1 on 5 matching bases. The CDR3 has 17 amino acids. The germline V gene has CDR1 SGHRS and CDR2 YFSETQ. V was clipped by 2 bases and J by 1 base, with 18 bases between them. CDR3 region: CASSFYTSGSPNTEAFF. The DNA of the CDR3 is TGCGCCAGCAGCTTTTACACTTCAGGGTCACCGAACACTGAAGCTTTCTTT.

The V gene is TRBV10-3, the J gene TRBJ1-2; 7 nucleotides line up with TRBD1. Germline-derived CDR1 and CDR2 are ENHRY and SYGVKD. V lost 4 bases and J lost 4; bases outside the gene matches: 12. This CDR3 has 16 amino acids. The CDR3 here is CAISGGTATLTYGYTF. Written as DNA, the CDR3 is TGTGCCATCAGTGGCGGGACAGCAACTCTGACCTATGGCTACACCTTC.

J is TRBJ2-1 and V is TRBV19; maybe TRBD2 (5 bases). The CDR3 is made up of 14 amino acids. V was trimmed by 3 bases and J by 6 bases, leaving 12 bases between them. CDR1 is LNHDA and CDR2 is SQIVND in the germline V gene (reference sequence). This chain's CDR3 is CASSIKLGLNEQFF. CDR3 sequence (DNA): TGTGCCAGTAGTATCAAACTAGGCCTCAATGAGCAGTTCTTC.

V and J are TRBV14 and TRBJ2-3; TRBD1 matches 10 bases. Germline CDR1 and CDR2: SGHDN and FVKESK. V shed 0 bases, J shed 4 bases, and the junction held 4 bases outside the gene matches. The CDR3 runs to 16 residues. The CDR3 DNA follows: TGTGCCAGCAGCCAAGATCCGGGACAGGGGTCAGATACGCAGTATTTT. Translated, it gives CASSQDPGQGSDTQYF.

This clone was detected only a few times. The V and J genes are TRBV27 and TRBJ2-1; TRBD2 matches at 11 bases. CDR1 MNHEY and CDR2 SMNVEV come from the germline V gene (reference sequence). CDR3 length: 14 amino acids. V lost 6 bases and J lost 7; bases outside the gene matches: 5. The DNA for the CDR3 is TGTGCCAGCAGACAGGGACTAGCGGTGAATGAGCAGTTCTTC. Its translation: CASRQGLAVNEQFF.

The rearrangement links TRBV19 to TRBJ2-3, with 10 bases lining up with TRBD2. Germline V gene lookup returns CDR1 LNHDA and CDR2 SQIVND (reference sequence). There are 16 residues in the CDR3. J gave up 2 bases and V 3 bases, and 5 bases lay outside the gene matches. CDR3 sequence: CASSIPGLADTDTQYF. The CDR3 nucleotides are TGTGCCAGTAGTATCCCCGGACTAGCGGACACAGATACGCAGTATTTT.

J is TRBJ1-4 and V is TRBV11-3, with D possibly matching TRBD1 (5 bases). CDR3 size: 13 residues. Germline CDR1 reads SGHNT; CDR2 reads YENEEA. V lost 8 bases to trimming and J lost 5 bases, with 12 bases between them. The CDR3 loop reads CASQGAMNEKLFF. The CDR3 nucleotides read TGTGCCAGCCAAGGGGCGATGAATGAAAAACTGTTTTTT.

The chain combines TRBV6-1 with TRBJ1-2, with 11 bases identical to TRBD1. V was pared by 3 bases and J by 4 bases, with 10 bases of the junction left unmatched. Germline lookup yields CDR1 MNHNS and CDR2 SASEGT. The CDR3 sequence is 17 residues long. CDR3 region: CASSESETGTGGYGYTF. CDR3 in DNA: TGTGCCAGCAGTGAGAGTGAAACCGGGACAGGGGGCTATGGCTACACCTTC.

The chain is built from TRBV7-9 and TRBJ1-4, with D possibly being TRBD1 (6 bases). CDR1 is SEHNR and CDR2 is FQNEAQ in the germline V gene (reference sequence). This CDR3 contains 15 residues. V was pared by 6 bases and J by 0 bases, with 11 bases between. The CDR3 loop is CASSPGQATNEKLFF. The CDR3, as DNA: TGTGCCAGCAGTCCGGGACAAGCAACTAATGAAAAACTGTTTTTT.

The chain carries TRBV11-3 and TRBJ2-6, with D possibly being TRBD2 (6 bases). Trimming took off 1 base at V and 2 bases at J, with 6 bases between the two ends. The CDR3 contains 15 residues. From germline, CDR1 is SGHNT and CDR2 YENEEA. The CDR3 DNA reads as TGTGCCAGCAGCTTAGGGGAGGCTGGGGCCAACGTCCTGACTTTC. It encodes CASSLGEAGANVLTF.

The chain employs TRBV7-9 and TRBJ1-6, with a possible D match to TRBD1 (6 bases). The V and J ends lost 2 bases and 9 bases respectively, with 14 bases between them. Germline V gene data show CDR1 as SEHNR and CDR2 as FQNEAQ (reference sequence). The CDR3 is 15 amino acids. The DNA for the CDR3 is TGTGCCAGCAGCTTAACGGGGGGGGCCCGTTCACCCCTCCACTTT. It yields the protein CASSLTGGARSPLHF.

V and J are TRBV6-1 and TRBJ1-5; 7 bases match TRBD1. Per the germline V gene, CDR1 is MNHNS and CDR2 is SASEGT. The V segment lost 2 bases and the J segment 7 bases; nucleotides outside the gene matches: 11. The CDR3 totals 16 residues. CDR3 sequence reads: CASSEQGGRSGQPQHF. The CDR3 bases are TGTGCCAGCAGTGAACAGGGGGGTCGTTCAGGGCAGCCCCAGCATTTT.

This chain links TRBV2 with TRBJ2-3, with 7 positions matching TRBD2. CDR3 length: 15 amino acids. CDR1 and CDR2 from the germline V gene are SNHLY and FYNNEI. Trimming took 6 bases from V and 0 from J; bases not matched to a gene: 6. The CDR3 reads CASSKSGTSTDTQYF. CDR3 nucleotide sequence: TGTGCCAGCAGCAAAAGCGGGACTAGCACAGATACGCAGTATTTT. Complete variable domain (other parts from reference TRBV2 and TRBJ2-3): EPEVTQTPSHQVTQMGQEVILRCVPISNHLYFYWYRQILGQKVEFLVSFYNNEISEKSEIFDDQFSVERPDGSNFTLKIRSTKLEDSAMYFCASSKSGTSTDTQYFGPGTRLTVL.

The gene calls are TRBV12-3 or TRBV12-4 and TRBJ1-2; D gene uncertain. CDR3 length equals 13 residues. The ends were cut back, 0 bases at V and 1 base at J, with 3 bases in the middle. CDR3 in amino acids: CASSLAYNYGYTF. CDR3 bases: TGTGCCAGCAGTTTAGCCTATAACTATGGCTACACCTTC.

The rearrangement links TRBV10-3 to TRBJ1-2; 8 positions match TRBD1. The CDR3 is 16 residues long. CDR1 ENHRY and CDR2 SYGVKD come from the germline V gene. Germline trimming cut 4 bases from V and 11 bases from J; bases unmatched to any gene: 18. DNA for the CDR3: TGTGCCATCAGTGTGGCGTCAGGGGGCCAGTTTAGGAGGTACACCTTC. The encoded protein is CAISVASGGQFRRYTF.

The CDR3 protein is CASSLSRVGSPLHF. As DNA, the CDR3 is TGTGCCAGCAGTTTATCCAGGGTCGGGTCACCCCTCCACTTT. The chain links TRBV27 to TRBJ1-6; a possible D gene is TRBD1 (5 bases). V shed 0 bases and J shed 10 bases, with 10 bases lying between them. The CDR3 has 14 residues. Germline CDR1 MNHEY, CDR2 SMNVEV (reference sequence).

The V and J genes are TRBV6-5 and TRBJ1-6; 7 bases map to TRBD1. The CDR3 is 15 residues long. Germline V gene data show CDR1 as MNHEY and CDR2 as SVGAGI. The J segment lost 5 bases and the V segment lost 6 bases, leaving 7 bases of the junction unmatched. CDR3 nucleotide sequence: TGTGCCAGCAGAGGATCGGGACAGAATAATTCACCCCTCCACTTT. This codes for CASRGSGQNNSPLHF.

CDR3 amino acids: CASSYGGAIGYTF. For the CDR3, the DNA is TGTGCCAGCAGTTATGGGGGGGCGATCGGCTACACCTTC. The rearrangement links TRBV6-5 to TRBJ1-2; D might be TRBD1 (6 bases). Germline CDR1 and CDR2: MNHEY and SVGAGI. V lost 3 bases, J lost 8 bases, and 13 bases lay in between. The CDR3 loop spans 13 amino acids.

The chain recombines TRBV7-8 with TRBJ2-7; the match to TRBD1 covers 9 bases. The V and J ends lost 5 bases and 6 bases, in that order; junction bases with no gene match: 17. The CDR3 contains 17 residues. The V gene's germline CDR1 is SGHVS and CDR2 FQNEAQ. In DNA, the CDR3 is TGTGCCAGCAGCGCAGGCGTTGCGGGACAGGGAAGTCGCGAGCAGTACTTC. This encodes CASSAGVAGQGSREQYF.

This clone came up once. The chain has TRBV24-1 and TRBJ2-3; D might be TRBD1 (5 bases). The CDR3 loop spans 14 amino acids. V shed 2 bases and J shed 5 bases, with 10 bases lying between them. Germline V gene lookup returns CDR1 KGHDR and CDR2 SFDVKD. The CDR3 loop is CATSDSRGVDTQYF. As DNA, the CDR3 is TGTGCCACCAGTGATTCAAGGGGCGTAGATACGCAGTATTTT.